This is a list of T cell receptor beta chains from one sample in a study of blood T cell repertoires in COVID-19. Data came from immunoSEQ multiplex PCR; TCRdb stores just in-frame clones and leaves some out. The sample lists roughly 300,000 clones, roughly nine tenths occurring once. Sequenced sample: peripheral blood. The receptors come from a woman in her 30s with COVID-19, enrolled during active disease. Each CDR3 is given with its conserved first and last residue. D genes are given only for firm matches. For some rows the clone size is stated as once, few or many, or as a class when expanded; others skip it.

clone_size	v_call	j_call	d_call	cdr3_nt	cdr3_aa
.	TRBV11-2	TRBJ2-5	.	TGTGCCAGCAGGGGGAAAGGGGGTGCACAAGAGACCCAGTACTTC	CASRGKGGAQETQYF
.	TRBV2	TRBJ2-3	.	TGTGCCAGCAGTGTGGGCACCGCCCCCGATACGCAGTATTTT	CASSVGTAPDTQYF
.	TRBV19	TRBJ2-7	.	TGTGCCACCACCCAGGGCCCCGAGCAGTACTTC	CATTQGPEQYF
.	TRBV6-5	TRBJ2-5	TRBD2	TGTGCCAGCAGTTTTGGACTAGCGGGGGTCCAAGAGACCCAGTACTTC	CASSFGLAGVQETQYF
.	TRBV11-2	TRBJ2-3	TRBD2	TGTGCCAGCAGCTTAGACCCTAGCGGGGGGTTTAAGTTT	CASSLDPSGGFKF
.	TRBV5-4	TRBJ1-5	.	TGTGCCAGCAGCTTGTGGAGGGATCAGCCCCAGCATTTT	CASSLWRDQPQHF
once	TRBV28	TRBJ1-5	.	TGTGCCAGCAGTTTAAGAGGCTCCCCCAATCAGCCCCAGCATTTT	CASSLRGSPNQPQHF
.	TRBV10-2	TRBJ1-1	.	TGCGCCAGCAGTATGGAGGGGTACACTGAAGCTTTCTTT	CASSMEGYTEAFF
.	TRBV5-8	TRBJ1-1	TRBD1	TGTGCCAGCAGCCACGGACAGGGCCTAGATGAAGCTTTCTTT	CASSHGQGLDEAFF
.	TRBV4-1	TRBJ2-7	.	TGCGCCAGCAGCCAAGCATTCGGGGGCGAGCAGTACTTC	CASSQAFGGEQYF
.	TRBV6-5	TRBJ1-6	.	TGTGCCAGCAGTTACTCCTTCGGTCGCGGGAATTCACCCCTCCACTTT	CASSYSFGRGNSPLHF
.	TRBV5-1	TRBJ2-7	.	TGCGCCAGCAGCTTGGCCGTCAGGGGCTACGAGCAGTACTTC	CASSLAVRGYEQYF
.	TRBV6-5	TRBJ1-1	.	TGTGCCAGCAGTCTCTCAGGGAACACTGAAGCTTTCTTT	CASSLSGNTEAFF
.	TRBV14	TRBJ2-3	.	TGTGCCAGCAGCCAAGATTTCGGCGGTACGCAGTATTTT	CASSQDFGGTQYF
.	TRBV11-3	TRBJ2-7	.	TGTGCCAGCAGCAGAGGCAGGGGGGCCTACGAGCAGTACTTC	CASSRGRGAYEQYF
.	TRBV6-5	TRBJ2-1	TRBD2	TGTGCCAGCAGCTTTAGCGGGGGGTATTACAATGAGCAGTTCTTC	CASSFSGGYYNEQFF